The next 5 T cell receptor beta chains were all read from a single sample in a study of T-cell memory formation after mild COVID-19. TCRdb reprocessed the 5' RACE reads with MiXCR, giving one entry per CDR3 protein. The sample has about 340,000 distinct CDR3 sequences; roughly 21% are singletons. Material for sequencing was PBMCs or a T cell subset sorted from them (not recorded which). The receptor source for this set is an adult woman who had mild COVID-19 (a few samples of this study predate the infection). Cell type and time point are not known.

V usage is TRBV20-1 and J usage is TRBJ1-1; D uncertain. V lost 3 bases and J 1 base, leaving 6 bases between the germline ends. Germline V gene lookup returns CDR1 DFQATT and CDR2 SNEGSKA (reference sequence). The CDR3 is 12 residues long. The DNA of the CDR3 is TGCAGTGCTAGCCAAGGGAACACTGAAGCTTTCTTT. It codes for CSASQGNTEAFF.

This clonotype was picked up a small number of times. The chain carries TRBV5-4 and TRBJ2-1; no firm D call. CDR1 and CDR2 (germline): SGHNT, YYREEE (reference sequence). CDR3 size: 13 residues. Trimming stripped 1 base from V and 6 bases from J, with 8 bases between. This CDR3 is CASSLSFGNEQFF. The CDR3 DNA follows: TGTGCCAGCAGCTTGTCATTCGGCAATGAGCAGTTCTTC.

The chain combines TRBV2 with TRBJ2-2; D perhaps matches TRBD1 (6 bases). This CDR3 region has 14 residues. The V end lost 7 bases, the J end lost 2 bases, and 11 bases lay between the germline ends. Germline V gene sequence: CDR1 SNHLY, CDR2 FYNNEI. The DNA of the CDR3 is TGTGCCAGCAAGGACAGACGTAACACCGGGGAGCTGTTTTTT. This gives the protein CASKDRRNTGELFF.

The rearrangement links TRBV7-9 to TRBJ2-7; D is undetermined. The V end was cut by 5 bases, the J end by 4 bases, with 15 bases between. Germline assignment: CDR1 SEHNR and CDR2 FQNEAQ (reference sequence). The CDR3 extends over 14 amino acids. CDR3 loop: CASSRPGPVYEQYF. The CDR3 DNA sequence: TGTGCCAGCAGCCGCCCCGGGCCGGTTTACGAGCAGTACTTC. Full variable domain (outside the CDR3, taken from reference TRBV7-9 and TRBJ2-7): DTGVSQNPRHKITKRGQNVTFRCDPISEHNRLYWYRQTLGQGPEFLTYFQNEAQLEKSRLLSDRFSAERPKGSFSTLEIQRTEQGDSAMYLCASSRPGPVYEQYFGPGTRLTVT.

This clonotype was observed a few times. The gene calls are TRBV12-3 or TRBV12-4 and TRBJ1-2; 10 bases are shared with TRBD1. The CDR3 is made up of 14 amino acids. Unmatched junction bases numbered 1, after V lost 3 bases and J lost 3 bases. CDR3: CASSLDRGYYGYTF. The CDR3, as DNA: TGTGCCAGCAGTTTGGACAGGGGGTACTATGGCTACACCTTC.